The sequence of this T cell receptor (beta chain) was determined in a study of response to subunit inactivated influenza vaccine. One entry per CDR3 protein, called by TCRdb with MiXCR from the RT-PCR reads. The profile covers over 150,000 distinct CDR3 sequences, with about 9% appearing a single time and around 9.9% taken by the ten largest. This sample comprised non-naive T cells sorted from PBMCs, obtained on the day of vaccination. This clonotype originated in a man over 45 who received an inactivated influenza vaccine.

The CDR3 nucleotides read TGTGCCAGCATCTCAGTAACCCAGTTGGAGCAGTACTTC. This codes for CASISVTQLEQYF. This chain links TRBV21-1 with TRBJ2-7. TRBV21-1 is described as a pseudogene. This CDR3 comprises 13 residues.